These 7 T cell receptor beta chains originate from one sample sequenced in a study of PD-1 blockade in classical Hodgkin lymphoma. Repertoires were generated with immunoSEQ multiplex PCR, while TCRdb's copy carries only in-frame clones and drops some. The table lists roughly 150,000 clones, under 85% of them singletons, with roughly 9.8% in the top ten. Exposure to brentuximab vedotin varied, and each patient had relapsed following autologous stem cell transplantation. Sequenced material: peripheral blood mononuclear cells (PBMCs), taken before the second cycle of nivolumab. The receptors were sampled from a human donor with classical Hodgkin lymphoma.

This clone was found a few times. The chain carries TRBV7-3 and TRBJ2-4; TRBD2 is a possible D gene (5 bases). CDR1 and CDR2 (germline): SGHTA, FQGTGA. Trimming stripped 3 bases from V and 7 bases from J, with 13 bases between. The CDR3 runs 14 residues. This CDR3 reads CASSFGPGSNIQYF. CDR3 sequence (DNA): TGTGCCAGCAGCTTTGGGCCGGGGTCGAACATTCAGTACTTC.

The chain links TRBV6-6 to TRBJ2-4; 10 positions agree with TRBD2. Germline assignment: CDR1 MNHNY and CDR2 SVGAGI (reference sequence). The CDR3 runs to 15 residues. The junction had 4 bases not matched to a gene; V was cut back by 4 bases and J by 4 bases. Here the CDR3 reads CASSSNSGGKNIQYF. DNA for the CDR3: TGTGCCAGCAGTTCGAATAGCGGGGGGAAAAACATTCAGTACTTC.

CDR3 nucleotides: TGTGCCAGCAGCGGATGGACTAGCGGAGGCTCGGGTACAGATACGCAGTATTTT. This sequence encodes CASSGWTSGGSGTDTQYF. This sequence joins TRBV7-2 and TRBJ2-3; TRBD2 matches 10 bases. CDR3 length: 18 residues. Germline CDR1 and CDR2: SGHTA and FQGNSA. Germline trimming cut 5 bases from V and 3 bases from J; bases unmatched to any gene: 14. The full variable domain, rest sourced from reference TRBV7-2 and TRBJ2-3, is GAGVSQSPSNKVTEKGKDVELRCDPISGHTALYWYRQSLGQGLEFLIYFQGNSAPDKSGLPSDRFSAERTGGSVSTLTIQRTQQEDSAVYLCASSGWTSGGSGTDTQYFGPGTRLTVL.

This clone was picked up one time. The rearrangement uses TRBV6-5 and TRBJ1-4; TRBD1 agrees at 9 bases. V dropped 0 bases and J dropped 8; count of bases not matched to a gene: 4. Germline-derived CDR1 and CDR2 are MNHEY and SVGAGI. The CDR3 length is 15 residues. This CDR3 reads CASSYSGTGQEKLFF. CDR3 sequence (DNA): TGTGCCAGCAGTTACTCTGGGACAGGGCAGGAAAAACTGTTTTTT.

The V and J genes are TRBV6-5 and TRBJ1-5; D possibly corresponds to TRBD1 (6 bases). Looked up from germline, CDR1 is MNHEY and CDR2 is SVGAGI. The length of the CDR3 is 14 residues. With 5 bases removed from V and 7 bases from J, the gap between germline ends came to 15 bases. CDR3 DNA sequence: TGTGCCAGCAGTCACAACAGGGTTTCACAGCCCCAGCATTTT. It is translated as CASSHNRVSQPQHF.

The V gene is TRBV25-1, the J gene TRBJ1-2; D is perhaps TRBD1 (6 bases). CDR3 length equals 12 residues. Germline V CDR1 and CDR2: MGHDK, SYGVNS. The V end was cut by 6 bases, the J end by 5 bases, with 10 bases between. The CDR3 bases are TGTGCCAGCAGAACAGGGACTTATGGCTACACCTTC. Its translation is CASRTGTYGYTF.

This clone occurred once. The rearrangement links TRBV7-2 to TRBJ1-2, with TRBD1 as a possible D gene (5 bases). The CDR3 has 18 amino acids. The germline CDR1 and CDR2 sequences are SGHTA and FQGNSA. Trimming removed 3 bases at V and 0 bases at J, with 20 bases between. The CDR3 loop is CASSFPTYRPLANYGYTF. CDR3 sequence (DNA): TGTGCCAGCAGCTTTCCCACCTACAGGCCATTAGCTAACTATGGCTACACCTTC.